This record concerns one T cell receptor beta chain sequence. It lacks a known antigen. Base qualities are not recorded, but no much larger clone differs from it by a single base. The CDR3 regions of human TCRbeta chains were analyzed by immunosequencing. In the original analysis: TCRs in the repertoires were compared against a reference library of SARS-CoV-2-specific TCRs that had been generated with the MIRA antigen-specificity platform. Breadth was defined as the fraction of unique TCRs that were SARS-CoV-2-associated, and depth was defined as the fraction of total T cells that were SARS-CoV-2-associated. Using the MIRA data, each spike-specific TCR was assigned both to the spike region to which the TCR was reactive and to a CD4 or CD8 class. Log10-transformed breadth and depth values were compared by one-way ANOVA with Sidak's multiple comparisons tests. Held by TCRdb, this immuneACCESS table contains in-frame sequences only and omits some clones. Under half of the omission traces to an unresolved V gene where checked; the cause of the rest is unknown. Clone size and the V and J calls come from that table; the DNA yielded D and trimming. This sample has more than 95,000 clones in its table, and roughly 92% of those were observed once. About 5% of the sample is in the top ten clones.

Looking up the germline V gene yields CDR1 MNHEY and CDR2 SVGAGI. Compared with germline, V lacks 5 bases and J lacks 7 bases; bases without a gene match: 7. Including cysteine and phenylalanine, the CDR3 has 13 amino acids. CDR3 DNA is the only sequence kept; it has 39 bases, read in frame from the first base. This record belongs to a study of T cell responses to AZD1222 COVID-19 vaccine (dated by TCRdb to about 2021). For context, the study as a whole: Because spike-specific TCR depth and breadth did not differ between the two schedules, AZD1222 recipients who got a second dose at roughly 4 weeks were pooled with those who got a second dose at roughly 12 weeks. A total of around 240 trial participants underwent TCR sequencing, of whom around 210 had received two doses of AZD1222 and some 25 had received two doses of the MenACWY control vaccine. Trial participants were enrolled by age into subgroups of 18-55, 56-69 and 70-plus years, and roughly 160, 29 and 62 TCR-sequenced participants, respectively, were included in these subgroups. Overall study results and their limits: After two AZD1222 doses, spike-specific TCR breadth and depth were significantly higher than at day 0 and than in MenACWY recipients. No day 14 peak-response samples were available, so repertoires were characterized only after the peak T cell response. Epitopes outside the regions mutated in the B.1.351 and B.1.1.7 variants were reportedly recognized by nearly half of the unique spike-specific TCRs. Most participants were white British and females outnumbered males, and the authors suggested that clonal diversity may have been underestimated. Vaccine-associated CD4 TCRs spanned the whole spike protein, with dominant responses in regions 160-218 and 743-854. In the small 56-69-year group, the increase in depth fell short of significance, most likely because of low power. Conclusions about previously exposed vaccinees are limited, since just a handful of AZD1222 recipients were seropositive for SARS-CoV-2 at baseline.

This specimen's time point label, interpreted: baseline before first vaccination. Samples from vaccinated people were obtained from the UK trials COV001 and COV002, which included a single-blind randomized controlled phase 2/3 trial of AZD1222 (ChAdOx1 nCoV-19) in healthy adults. Trial participant PBMC samples were collected at day 0 and day 28 after the second dose for TCRbeta chain sequencing. Specimen: peripheral blood, collected on day 0 of AZD1222 vaccination. The chain is made from TRBV6-5 and TRBJ1-2; 7 bases in the junction line up with TRBD1. This receptor was identified in an adult in good health. DNA sequence: TGTGCCAGCAGTCCGCGACAGGGAGCTGGCTACACCTTC. This gives the protein CASSPRQGAGYTF.